The present T cell receptor (beta chain) was sequenced within a study of control samples from healthy donors and cancer patients. The CDR3 loop spans 13 amino acids. Germline values: CDR1 SGHAT, CDR2 FQNNGV. The V end was cut by 1 base, the J end by 8 bases, with 11 bases between. Using immunoSEQ multiplex PCR, the repertoire was profiled, and TCRdb retains in-frame clones only, with some absent. Altogether 150,000 or so clones are present, approximately 90% being singletons, with the ten largest covering less than 2.5%. The source of this sequence is a woman aged 45-60 years in good health. Sequencing input: blood. The chain has TRBV11-2 and TRBJ1-1; D call uncertain. The CDR3 nucleotides are TGTGCCAGCAGCTTAGTCCAGCGGGTGGAAGCTTTCTTT. Protein: CASSLVQRVEAFF.